This T cell receptor (beta chain) came from a study of blood T cell repertoires in COVID-19. Study-wide background: The study drew acute and convalescent COVID-19 samples from the United States, Italy and Spain. The analysed material was cDNA or gDNA that came from T cells, B-cell-depleted T cells, or PBMCs.

Cohort assignment relied on participant-reported clinical history. The ends lost 4 bases at V and 2 bases at J; junction bases unmatched: 6. Germline V gene data show CDR1 as LGHDT and CDR2 as YNNKEL (reference sequence). The CDR3 has 15 amino acids. This clone was detected only once. Original data processing: Estimation of nucleated cell counts was performed using reference gene primer amplification. TCRdb's copy holds only in-frame clones and misses some; the assay was immunoSEQ multiplex PCR. Clone size and the V and J calls come from that table; the DNA yielded D and trimming. The sample carries around 380,000 clones, 87% recorded once.

This sequence was found in a man aged 25-45 years who had recovered from COVID-19. This sequence joins TRBV3-1 (or the pseudogene TRBV3-2) and TRBJ2-3, with 7 bases fitting TRBD2. The sequenced sample was PBMCs or T cells enriched from blood (not recorded which). The CDR3, as DNA: TGTGCCAGCAGCCCCTATGGGGGGGTCACAGATACGCAGTATTTT. Protein product: CASSPYGGVTDTQYF.